One and the same sample provided the 22 T cell receptor beta chains below, sequenced in a study of T cell repertoires in cytomegalovirus infection. These receptors have no known antigen. MiXCR, applied by TCRdb to the reads, yields one record per CDR3 protein. Of about 360,000 distinct CDR3 sequences in the sample, just under 35% are singletons; the top ten hold roughly 12%. This material consisted of cultured PBMCs, taken from culture after CMV antigen stimulation. These receptors were collected from a human donor in good health (CMV status not recorded). Some clones in this sample may be carry-over from other donors' samples.

This clonotype was recorded a few times. This rearrangement joins TRBV7-2 to TRBJ2-3; D not resolved. The germline V gene has CDR1 SGHTA and CDR2 FQGNSA. This CDR3 has 14 residues. V lost 3 bases to trimming and J lost 2 bases, with 9 bases between them. The CDR3 region has the DNA TGTGCCAGCAGCTTTAGGGTATCCACAGATACGCAGTATTTT. It yields the protein CASSFRVSTDTQYF.

The chain uses TRBV6-2 or TRBV6-3 and TRBJ2-7; D is unresolved. V was cut by 0 bases and J by 4 bases, with 7 bases left in between. Germline V gene sequence: CDR1 MNHEY, CDR2 SVGEGT. This CDR3 contains 13 residues. In DNA form, the CDR3 reads TGTGCCAGCAGTTACTCCAGCGCGTACGAGCAGTACGTC. It encodes CASSYSSAYEQYV.

In this sample, this clonotype turned up many times. The V and J genes are TRBV7-9 and TRBJ1-5; D uncertain. Trimming cost V 5 bases and J 4 bases, with 6 bases left between them. The CDR3 covers 12 residues. Germline-derived CDR1 and CDR2 are SEHNR and FQNEAQ (reference sequence). This CDR3 is CASSEVNQPQHF. The DNA of the CDR3 is TGTGCCAGCAGCGAAGTTAATCAGCCCCAGCATTTT.

This clonotype was found a few times. This chain connects TRBV7-2 to TRBJ2-5, with 11 bases lining up with TRBD2. Unmatched junction bases numbered 9, after V lost 8 bases and J lost 4 bases. The CDR3 loop spans 15 amino acids. The germline gives CDR1 SGHTA, CDR2 FQGNSA. CDR3 DNA sequence: TGTGCCAGCGTGGCGGGGACTAGCGGTGGAGAGACCCAGTACTTC. Its translation: CASVAGTSGGETQYF. The full variable domain, rest sourced from reference TRBV7-2 and TRBJ2-5, is GAGVSQSPSNKVTEKGKDVELRCDPISGHTALYWYRQSLGQGLEFLIYFQGNSAPDKSGLPSDRFSAERTGGSVSTLTIQRTQQEDSAVYLCASVAGTSGGETQYFGPGTRLLVL.

The chain recombines TRBV12-3 or TRBV12-4 with TRBJ1-4; 8 positions agree with TRBD1. This CDR3 contains 15 residues. Trimming cost V 6 bases and J 3 bases; bases outside gene matches: 6. CDR3 loop: CASRPGQGSNEKLFF. The CDR3 DNA reads TGTGCCAGCAGACCTGGACAGGGCTCTAATGAAAAACTGTTTTTT.

V is TRBV7-9 and J is TRBJ2-1; 11 bases align to TRBD2. The trim removed 4 bases at V and 10 bases at J, leaving 6 bases unmatched. Germline V gene lookup returns CDR1 SEHNR and CDR2 FQNEAQ (reference sequence). The CDR3 has 14 residues. The CDR3: CASSSELAGVEQFF. Here the CDR3 DNA reads TGTGCCAGCAGCTCAGAACTAGCGGGAGTGGAGCAGTTCTTC. Full variable domain (rest looked up from reference TRBV7-9 and TRBJ2-1): DTGVSQNPRHKITKRGQNVTFRCDPISEHNRLYWYRQTLGQGPEFLTYFQNEAQLEKSRLLSDRFSAERPKGSFSTLEIQRTEQGDSAMYLCASSSELAGVEQFFGPGTRLTVL.

This clonotype has just a few counts. The chain has TRBV15 and TRBJ1-6, with D possibly matching TRBD1 (5 bases). The CDR3 runs 14 residues. The germline V gene encodes CDR1 LNHNV and CDR2 YYDKDF (reference sequence). Deletions cut 0 bases from V and 9 bases from J, with 9 bases between. The CDR3 sequence is CATSREGTGSPLHF. Here the CDR3 DNA reads TGTGCCACCAGCAGAGAAGGGACTGGTTCACCCCTCCACTTT.

This rearrangement joins TRBV4-3 to TRBJ2-1; 8 bases are a match to TRBD2. Germline-derived CDR1 and CDR2 are LGHNA and YSLEER. Trimming removed 1 base from V and 4 bases from J; junction bases left unmatched: 15. The CDR3 runs to 19 residues. The CDR3 bases are TGCGCCAGCAGCCAAGTTTTGACTAGCGCACGGGGGGGGTACAATGAGCAGTTCTTC. Translation gives CASSQVLTSARGGYNEQFF.

The CDR3 loop reads CASSPAGTLNEKLFF. In DNA form, the CDR3 reads TGTGCCAGCAGTCCTGCCGGGACGCTGAATGAAAAACTGTTTTTT. V usage is TRBV28 and J usage is TRBJ1-4; D possibly corresponds to TRBD1 (5 bases). V dropped 5 bases and J dropped 5 bases, with 15 bases sitting between them. The CDR3 consists of 15 residues. CDR1 is MDHEN and CDR2 is SYDVKM in the germline V gene. Using reference TRBV28 and TRBJ1-4 for the parts outside the CDR3, the full variable domain is DVKVTQSSRYLVKRTGEKVFLECVQDMDHENMFWYRQDPGLGLRLIYFSYDVKMKEKGDIPEGYSVSREKKERFSLILESASTNQTSMYLCASSPAGTLNEKLFFGSGTQLSVL.

This clonotype has only a few counts. J is TRBJ1-1 and V is TRBV12-3 or TRBV12-4; D call uncertain. Trimming pared 5 bases from V and 7 bases from J, leaving 20 bases between. This CDR3 is 15 amino acids long. The CDR3 here is CASSISEVVVGEAFF. The CDR3 DNA is TGTGCCAGCAGTATAAGTGAAGTGGTTGTAGGTGAAGCTTTCTTT.

The gene calls are TRBV14 and TRBJ1-4; 10 bases match TRBD1. This CDR3 has 15 residues. Germline-derived CDR1 and CDR2 are SGHDN and FVKESK. The ends lost 3 bases at V and 7 bases at J; junction bases unmatched: 5. The CDR3 sequence: CASSHYRDRGEKLFF. As DNA, the CDR3 is TGTGCCAGCAGCCACTACCGGGACAGGGGTGAAAAACTGTTTTTT.

The gene calls are TRBV7-2 and TRBJ2-1; 16 bases line up with TRBD2. The CDR3 loop spans 16 amino acids. Germline CDR1 and CDR2: SGHTA and FQGNSA. The V gene end was trimmed by 5 bases and the J gene end by 4 bases; junction bases not matched to a gene: 2. The CDR3 bases are TGTGCCAGCAGCACGGGACTAGCGGGAGGGTACAATGAGCAGTTCTTC. Its protein product is CASSTGLAGGYNEQFF.

In its sample, this clonotype was seen a few times. J is TRBJ1-5 and V is TRBV4-2; the match to TRBD1 covers 8 bases. With V trimmed by 2 bases and J by 4 bases, 7 bases remained unmatched. The CDR3 spans 16 residues. Germline CDR1 and CDR2: LGHNA and YNFKEQ. The CDR3 loop is CASSQHGQGWNQPQHF. For the CDR3, the DNA is TGTGCCAGCAGCCAACACGGACAGGGATGGAATCAGCCCCAGCATTTT.

The genes are TRBV10-3 and TRBJ1-3, with D perhaps matching TRBD1 (5 bases). This CDR3 has 11 amino acids. Looked up from germline, CDR1 is ENHRY and CDR2 is SYGVKD. V was cut by 8 bases and J by 8 bases, with 10 bases left in between. The CDR3 spells CAIGEGYTIYF. The CDR3 nucleotides are TGTGCCATCGGGGAGGGGTACACCATATATTTT.

V and J are TRBV15 and TRBJ2-7, with D tentatively TRBD2 (6 bases). CDR1 and CDR2 (germline): LNHNV, YYDKDF (reference sequence). V was trimmed by 0 bases and J by 4 bases, leaving 13 bases between them. This CDR3 comprises 15 residues. CDR3 in amino acids: CATSRESGPHYEQYF. For the CDR3, the DNA is TGTGCCACCAGCAGAGAAAGCGGGCCCCATTACGAGCAGTACTTC.

The chain carries TRBV11-2 and TRBJ1-6, with 10 bases aligning to TRBD1. This CDR3 has 16 residues. V was pared by 2 bases and J by 6 bases, with 4 bases of the junction left unmatched. The germline CDR1 and CDR2 sequences are SGHAT and FQNNGV. CDR3: CASSLTRTGGNSPLHF. The CDR3 DNA follows: TGTGCCAGCAGCTTAACCCGGACAGGGGGTAATTCACCCCTCCACTTT.

This chain joins TRBV6-2 or TRBV6-3 and TRBJ1-1; perhaps TRBD1 as D (5 bases). The germline CDR1 and CDR2 sequences are MNHEY and SVGEGT. The CDR3 is made up of 13 amino acids. Trimming removed 7 bases at V and 7 bases at J, with 16 bases between. In nucleotides, the CDR3 is TGTGCCAGCAATGACATAGGGGTTGGTGAAGCTTTCTTT. The encoded protein is CASNDIGVGEAFF.

J is TRBJ2-1 and V is TRBV5-6; maybe TRBD2 (5 bases). The germline V gene encodes CDR1 SGHDT and CDR2 YYEEEE. With 2 bases removed from V and 3 bases from J, the gap between germline ends came to 12 bases. This CDR3 is built from 15 residues. CDR3: CASSFEGGGYNEQFF. DNA for the CDR3: TGTGCCAGCAGCTTCGAAGGAGGTGGCTACAATGAGCAGTTCTTC.

The chain is built from TRBV12-3 or TRBV12-4 and TRBJ1-5, with D perhaps matching TRBD1 (6 bases). This CDR3 is 15 amino acids long. Trimming removed 2 bases at V and 4 bases at J, with 12 bases between. For the CDR3, the DNA is TGTGCCAGCAGTTTACGGAACAGGGCGAATCAGCCCCAGCATTTT. Its protein product is CASSLRNRANQPQHF.

This clonotype is a singleton in its sample. This chain joins TRBV18 and TRBJ2-2, with D tentatively TRBD2 (5 bases). Trimming removed 4 bases at V and 7 bases at J, with 10 bases between. This CDR3 region has 13 residues. The germline V gene encodes CDR1 KGHSH and CDR2 LQKENI. The CDR3 spells CASSQIRDGELFF. In DNA form, the CDR3 reads TGTGCCAGCTCACAGATACGGGACGGGGAGCTGTTTTTT.

This chain connects TRBV25-1 to TRBJ2-1; 9 positions agree with TRBD2. After removal of 1 base from V and 8 bases from J, the junction contained 15 bases not matched to a gene. Germline V gene sequence: CDR1 MGHDK, CDR2 SYGVNS. This CDR3 spans 18 amino acids. The CDR3 region has the DNA TGTGCCAGCAGTGAATTAATCCCGCTAGCGGGAAGAGGAGATGAGCAGTTCTTC. As protein: CASSELIPLAGRGDEQFF.

The chain is built from TRBV12-3 or TRBV12-4 and TRBJ2-5, with TRBD2 matching 12 bases. The CDR3 has 15 amino acids. J was trimmed by 4 bases and V by 4 bases; bases with no gene match: 4. In DNA, the CDR3 is TGTGCCAGCAGTTCACCGACTAGCGGGAGAGAGACCCAGTACTTC. Protein: CASSSPTSGRETQYF.